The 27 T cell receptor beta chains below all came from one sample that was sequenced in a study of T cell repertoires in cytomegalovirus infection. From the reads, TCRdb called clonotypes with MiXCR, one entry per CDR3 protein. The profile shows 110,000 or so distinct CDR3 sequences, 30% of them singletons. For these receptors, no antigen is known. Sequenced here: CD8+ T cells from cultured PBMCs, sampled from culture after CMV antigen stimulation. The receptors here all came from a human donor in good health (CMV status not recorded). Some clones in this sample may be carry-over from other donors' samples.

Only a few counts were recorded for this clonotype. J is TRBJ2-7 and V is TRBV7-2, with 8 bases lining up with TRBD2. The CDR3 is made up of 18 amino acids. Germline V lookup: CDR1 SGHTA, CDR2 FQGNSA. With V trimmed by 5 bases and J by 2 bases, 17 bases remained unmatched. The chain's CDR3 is CASSVTGGGYGSPYEQYF. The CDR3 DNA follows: TGTGCCAGCAGCGTAACGGGGGGGGGTTACGGGTCCCCCTACGAGCAGTACTTC.

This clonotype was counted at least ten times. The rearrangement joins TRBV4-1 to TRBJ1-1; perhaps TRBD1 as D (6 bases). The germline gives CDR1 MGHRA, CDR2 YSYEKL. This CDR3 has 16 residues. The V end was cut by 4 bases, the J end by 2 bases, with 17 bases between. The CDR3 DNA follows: TGCGCCAGCAGCCCACGCCTCTCGGACAGTAACACTGAAGCTTTCTTT. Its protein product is CASSPRLSDSNTEAFF.

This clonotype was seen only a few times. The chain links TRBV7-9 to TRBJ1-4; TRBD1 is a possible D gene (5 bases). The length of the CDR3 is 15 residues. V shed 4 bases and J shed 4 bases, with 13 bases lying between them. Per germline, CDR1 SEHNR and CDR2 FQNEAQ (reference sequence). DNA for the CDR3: TGTGCCAGCAGCTCCCCCGGGGGTCTTAATGAAAAACTGTTTTTT. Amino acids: CASSSPGGLNEKLFF.

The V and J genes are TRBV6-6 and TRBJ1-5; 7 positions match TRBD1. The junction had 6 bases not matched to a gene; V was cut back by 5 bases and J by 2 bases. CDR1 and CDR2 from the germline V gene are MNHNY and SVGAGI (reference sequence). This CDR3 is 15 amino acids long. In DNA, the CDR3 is TGTGCCAGCAGTAACAGGGGAATGCGCAATCAGCCCCAGCATTTT. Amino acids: CASSNRGMRNQPQHF.

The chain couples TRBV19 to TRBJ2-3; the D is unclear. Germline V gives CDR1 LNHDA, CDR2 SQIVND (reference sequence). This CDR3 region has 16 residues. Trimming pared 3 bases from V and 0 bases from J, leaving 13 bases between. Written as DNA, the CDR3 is TGTGCCAGTAGTATCAGAGCTTTAGCTAGCACAGATACGCAGTATTTT. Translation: CASSIRALASTDTQYF.

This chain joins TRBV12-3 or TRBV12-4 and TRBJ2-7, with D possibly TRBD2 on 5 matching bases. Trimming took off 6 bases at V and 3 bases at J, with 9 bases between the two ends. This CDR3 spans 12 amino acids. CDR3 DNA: TGTGCCAGCAGCTATACTAGCTACGAGCAGTACTTC. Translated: CASSYTSYEQYF.

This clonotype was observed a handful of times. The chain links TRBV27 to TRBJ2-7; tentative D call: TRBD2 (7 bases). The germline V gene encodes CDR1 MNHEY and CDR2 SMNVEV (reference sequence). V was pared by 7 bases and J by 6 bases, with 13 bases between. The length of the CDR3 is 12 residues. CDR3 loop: CASTAGGREQYF. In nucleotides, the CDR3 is TGTGCCAGCACCGCCGGGGGGCGCGAGCAGTACTTC.

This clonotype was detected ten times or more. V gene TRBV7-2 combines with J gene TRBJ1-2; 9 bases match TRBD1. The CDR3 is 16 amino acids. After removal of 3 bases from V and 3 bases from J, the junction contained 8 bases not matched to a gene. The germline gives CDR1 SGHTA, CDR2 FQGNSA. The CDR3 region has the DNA TGTGCCAGCAGCTTGGGACAGGGCAGTAGTTACTATGGCTACACCTTC. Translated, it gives CASSLGQGSSYYGYTF.

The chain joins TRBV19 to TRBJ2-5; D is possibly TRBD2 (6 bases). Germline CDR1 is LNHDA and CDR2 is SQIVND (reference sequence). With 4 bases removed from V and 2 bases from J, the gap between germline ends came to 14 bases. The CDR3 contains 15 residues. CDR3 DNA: TGTGCCAGTAGTAAGTGGCGGGGATATCAAGAGACCCAGTACTTC. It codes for CASSKWRGYQETQYF. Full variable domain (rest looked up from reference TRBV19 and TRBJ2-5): DGGITQSPKYLFRKEGQNVTLSCEQNLNHDAMYWYRQDPGQGLRLIYYSQIVNDFQKGDIAEGYSVSREKKESFPLTVTSAQKNPTAFYLCASSKWRGYQETQYFGPGTRLLVL.

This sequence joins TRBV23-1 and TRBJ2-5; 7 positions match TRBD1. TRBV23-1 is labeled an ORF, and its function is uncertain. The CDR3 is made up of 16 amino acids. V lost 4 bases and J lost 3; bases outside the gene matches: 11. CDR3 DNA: TGCGCCAGCAGTCCCCGTTGGGGGACAGAAGAAGAGACCCAGTACTTC. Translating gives CASSPRWGTEEETQYF.

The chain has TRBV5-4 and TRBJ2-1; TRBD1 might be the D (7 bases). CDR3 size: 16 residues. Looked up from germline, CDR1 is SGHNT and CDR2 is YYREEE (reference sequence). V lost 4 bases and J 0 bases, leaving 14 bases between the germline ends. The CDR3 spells CASSPVQGGSYNEQFF. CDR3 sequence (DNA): TGTGCCAGCAGCCCCGTCCAGGGGGGCTCCTACAATGAGCAGTTCTTC.

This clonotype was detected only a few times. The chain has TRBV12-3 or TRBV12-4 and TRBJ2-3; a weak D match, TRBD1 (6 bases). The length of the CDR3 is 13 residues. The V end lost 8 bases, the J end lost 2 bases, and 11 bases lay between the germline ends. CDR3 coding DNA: TGTGCCAGCCAGGGGACCGTCACAGATACGCAGTATTTT. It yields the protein CASQGTVTDTQYF.

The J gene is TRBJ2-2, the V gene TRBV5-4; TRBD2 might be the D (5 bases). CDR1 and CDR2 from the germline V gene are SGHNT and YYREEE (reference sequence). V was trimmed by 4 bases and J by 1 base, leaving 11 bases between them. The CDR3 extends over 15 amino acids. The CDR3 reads CASSVDSRNTGELFF. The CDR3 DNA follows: TGTGCCAGCAGCGTGGACTCTAGGAACACCGGGGAGCTGTTTTTT.

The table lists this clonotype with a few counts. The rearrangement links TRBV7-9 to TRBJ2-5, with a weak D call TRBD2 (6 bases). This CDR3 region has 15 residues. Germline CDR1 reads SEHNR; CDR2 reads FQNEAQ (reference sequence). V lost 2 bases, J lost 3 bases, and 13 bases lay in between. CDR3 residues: CASSLIRASEETQYF. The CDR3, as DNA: TGTGCCAGCAGCTTAATCAGGGCTAGCGAAGAGACCCAGTACTTC.

CDR3 loop: CSVVTAPGEQYF. The CDR3 bases are TGCAGCGTTGTGACAGCGCCGGGCGAGCAGTACTTC. The chain combines TRBV29-1 with TRBJ2-7; a weak D match, TRBD1 (5 bases). The germline CDR1 and CDR2 sequences are SQVTM and ANQGSEA. The CDR3 consists of 12 residues. Trimming took off 4 bases at V and 6 bases at J, with 13 bases between the two ends.

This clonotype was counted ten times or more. The CDR3 DNA sequence: TGTGCCAGCAGCTTATCCGGGAACTATGAAAAACTGTTTTTT. Residues: CASSLSGNYEKLFF. The chain is built from TRBV7-2 and TRBJ1-4; D gene unclear. The V gene's germline CDR1 is SGHTA and CDR2 FQGNSA. The V and J ends lost 2 bases and 6 bases respectively, with 10 bases between them. The CDR3 totals 14 residues.

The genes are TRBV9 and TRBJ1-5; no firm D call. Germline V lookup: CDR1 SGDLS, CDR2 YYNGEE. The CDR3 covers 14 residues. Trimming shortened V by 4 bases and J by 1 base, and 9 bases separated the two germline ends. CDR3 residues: CASSPLSSNQPQHF. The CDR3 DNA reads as TGTGCCAGCAGCCCACTTTCGAGCAATCAGCCCCAGCATTTT.

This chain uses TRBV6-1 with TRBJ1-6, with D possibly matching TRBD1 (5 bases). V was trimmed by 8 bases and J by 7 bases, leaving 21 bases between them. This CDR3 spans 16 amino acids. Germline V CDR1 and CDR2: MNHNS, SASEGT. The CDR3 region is CASHHPAGTENSPLHF. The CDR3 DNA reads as TGTGCCAGCCACCACCCCGCGGGGACTGAGAATTCACCCCTCCACTTT.

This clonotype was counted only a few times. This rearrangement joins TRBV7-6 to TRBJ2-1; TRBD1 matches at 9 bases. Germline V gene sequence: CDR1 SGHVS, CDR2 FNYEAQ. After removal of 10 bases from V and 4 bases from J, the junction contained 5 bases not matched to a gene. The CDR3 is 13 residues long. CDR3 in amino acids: CATSGQGYNEQFF. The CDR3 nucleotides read TGTGCCACTTCGGGACAGGGTTACAATGAGCAGTTCTTC.

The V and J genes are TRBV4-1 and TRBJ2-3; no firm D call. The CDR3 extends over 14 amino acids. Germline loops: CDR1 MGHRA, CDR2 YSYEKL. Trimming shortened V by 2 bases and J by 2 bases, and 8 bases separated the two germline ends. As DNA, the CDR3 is TGCGCCAGCAGCCAAATCGTCCCCACAGATACGCAGTATTTT. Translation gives CASSQIVPTDTQYF.

CDR3 nucleotide sequence: TGTGCCAGCTGGCCCTCTGGGGCCAACGTCCTGACTTTC. It specifies CASWPSGANVLTF. The chain joins TRBV28 to TRBJ2-6; D unclear. Germline V CDR1 and CDR2: MDHEN, SYDVKM. This CDR3 has 13 residues. V was pared by 8 bases and J by 0 bases, with 5 bases between.

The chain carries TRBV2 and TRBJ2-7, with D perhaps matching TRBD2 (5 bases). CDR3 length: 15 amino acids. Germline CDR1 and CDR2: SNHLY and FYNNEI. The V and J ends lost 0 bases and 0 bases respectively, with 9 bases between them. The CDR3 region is CASSEAGRDSYEQYF. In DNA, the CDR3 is TGTGCCAGCAGTGAAGCGGGGAGAGACTCCTACGAGCAGTACTTC.

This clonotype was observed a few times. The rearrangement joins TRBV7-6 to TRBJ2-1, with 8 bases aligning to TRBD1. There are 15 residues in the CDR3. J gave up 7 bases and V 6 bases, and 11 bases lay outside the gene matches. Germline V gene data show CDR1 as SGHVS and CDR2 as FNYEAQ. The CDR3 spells CASSYTDRGWNEQFF. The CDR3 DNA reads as TGTGCCAGCAGTTATACCGACAGGGGTTGGAATGAGCAGTTCTTC. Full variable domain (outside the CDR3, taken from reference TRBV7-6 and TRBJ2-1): GAGVSQSPRYKVTKRGQDVALRCDPISGHVSLYWYRQALGQGPEFLTYFNYEAQQDKSGLPNDRFSAERPEGSISTLTIQRTEQRDSAMYRCASSYTDRGWNEQFFGPGTRLTVL.

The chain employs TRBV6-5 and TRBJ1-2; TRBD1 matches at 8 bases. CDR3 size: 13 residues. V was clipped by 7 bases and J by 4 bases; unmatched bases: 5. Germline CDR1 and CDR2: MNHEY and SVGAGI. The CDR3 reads CASTQDRAYGYTF. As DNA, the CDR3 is TGTGCCAGCACCCAGGACAGGGCCTATGGCTACACCTTC.

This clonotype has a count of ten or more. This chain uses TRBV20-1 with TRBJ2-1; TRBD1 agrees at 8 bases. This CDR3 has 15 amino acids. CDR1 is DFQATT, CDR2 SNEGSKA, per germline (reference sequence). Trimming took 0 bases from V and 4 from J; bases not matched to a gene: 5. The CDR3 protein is CSARDQDRAYNEQFF. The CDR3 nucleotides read TGCAGTGCTAGAGACCAGGACAGGGCATACAATGAGCAGTTCTTC.

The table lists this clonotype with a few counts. The CDR3 spells CASSLESTGTQYF. CDR3 DNA sequence: TGTGCCAGCAGTTTAGAGTCAACAGGGACCCAGTACTTC. The chain joins TRBV12-3 or TRBV12-4 to TRBJ2-5; D possibly corresponds to TRBD1 (5 bases). Trimming took off 1 base at V and 7 bases at J, with 10 bases between the two ends. The CDR3 spans 13 residues.

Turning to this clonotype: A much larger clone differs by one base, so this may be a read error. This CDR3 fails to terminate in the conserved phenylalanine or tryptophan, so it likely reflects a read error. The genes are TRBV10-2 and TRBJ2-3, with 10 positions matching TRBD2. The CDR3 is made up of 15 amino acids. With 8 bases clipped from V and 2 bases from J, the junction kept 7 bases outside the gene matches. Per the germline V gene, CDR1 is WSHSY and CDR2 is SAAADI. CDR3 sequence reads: CASARTSGLTDTQYI. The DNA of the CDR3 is TGCGCCAGCGCCCGGACTAGCGGCCTCACAGATACGCAGTATATT.